This T cell receptor beta chain was identified during a study of early T cells in non-severe SARS-CoV-2 infection. About the study: Sequenced material consisted of bulk RNA (from unsorted whole blood), and chains were unpaired.

There are a few counts of this clonotype. TCRdb ran MiXCR on the 5' RACE reads and lists one entry per CDR3 protein. In the table there are tens of thousands of distinct CDR3 sequences, 20% to 25% of which are singletons. V lost 2 bases to trimming and J lost 8 bases, with 12 bases between them. The CDR3 is 13 residues long. Germline V gene lookup returns CDR1 SGHTA and CDR2 FQGNSA. This TCR was recovered from an adult who was a healthcare worker with PCR-confirmed SARS-CoV-2 infection or an uninfected control (not recorded which). The material sequenced was whole blood, taken at baseline. The chain has TRBV7-2 and TRBJ1-1, with D uncertain. The CDR3 here is CASSLLGGGEAFF. The CDR3 nucleotides are TGTGCCAGCAGCTTACTAGGAGGAGGCGAAGCTTTCTTT.